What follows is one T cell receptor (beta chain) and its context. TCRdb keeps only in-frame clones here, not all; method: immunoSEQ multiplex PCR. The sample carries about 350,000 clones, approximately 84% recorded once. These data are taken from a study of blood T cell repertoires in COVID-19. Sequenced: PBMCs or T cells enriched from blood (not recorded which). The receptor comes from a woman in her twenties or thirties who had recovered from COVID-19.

CDR3 nucleotide sequence: TGTGCCAGCAGCCACAGGGGTAGTAATTCACCCCTCCACTTT. It yields the protein CASSHRGSNSPLHF. The rearrangement joins TRBV3-1 (or the pseudogene TRBV3-2) to TRBJ1-6, with TRBD1 as a possible D gene (6 bases). Looked up from germline, CDR1 is LGHDT and CDR2 is YNNKEL (reference sequence). Deletions cut 3 bases from V and 6 bases from J, with 9 bases between. The CDR3 is made up of 14 amino acids.